The next 22 T cell receptor beta chains were all read from a single sample in a study of spatial heterogeneity in lung cancer. Time point noted: blood at routine non-recurrence follow-up after resection. TCRdb reprocessed the 5' RACE reads with MiXCR, giving one entry per CDR3 protein. The sample holds 20,000 or so distinct CDR3 sequences, over 8% seen once. Sequencing used PBMCs, obtained at follow-up. Receptors originate from a female donor with early-stage non-small cell lung cancer.

This clonotype was observed many times. The J gene is TRBJ2-7, the V gene TRBV6-1; the D is unclear. The CDR3 loop spans 14 amino acids. V was trimmed by 3 bases and J by 7 bases, leaving 16 bases between them. Germline V gives CDR1 MNHNS, CDR2 SASEGT. For the CDR3, the DNA is TGTGCCAGCAGTGATGGCTGGGGTCTGGGAGAGCAGTACTTC. Its protein is CASSDGWGLGEQYF.

The table lists this clonotype with a few counts. This could be a read error, since a much larger clone is one nucleotide away. The chain recombines TRBV7-6 with TRBJ1-6, with D maybe TRBD1 (6 bases). V was pared by 5 bases and J by 6 bases, with 14 bases between. CDR3 length: 15 amino acids. Germline values: CDR1 SGHVS, CDR2 FNYEAQ. The CDR3 DNA follows: TGTGCCAGCAGCCCACGCGGGGGCGGTAATTCACCCCTCCACTTT. Translated, it gives CASSPRGGGNSPLHF. Complete variable domain (other parts from reference TRBV7-6 and TRBJ1-6): GAGVSQSPRYKVTKRGQDVALRCDPISGHVSLYWYRQALGQGPEFLTYFNYEAQQDKSGLPNDRFSAERPEGSISTLTIQRTEQRDSAMYRCASSPRGGGNSPLHFGNGTRLTVT.

This clonotype was seen repeatedly, ten times or more. CDR3 amino acids: CASSLSPWAPGRLYNEQFF. CDR3 coding DNA: TGTGCCAGCAGTTTAAGCCCTTGGGCCCCAGGCCGCCTTTACAATGAGCAGTTCTTC. The chain combines TRBV27 with TRBJ2-1, with no clear D. V was shortened by 2 bases and J by 4 bases, with 24 bases between the two germline ends. The CDR3 is made up of 19 amino acids. The V gene's germline CDR1 is MNHEY and CDR2 SMNVEV (reference sequence).

This chain joins TRBV6-5 and TRBJ2-3; 7 positions match TRBD2. V gave up 7 bases and J gave up 5 bases; unmatched junction bases: 6. This CDR3 is 13 amino acids long. The germline V gene has CDR1 MNHEY and CDR2 SVGAGI. DNA of the CDR3: TGTGCCAGCAAACGACTAGCTGGAGATACGCAGTATTTT. This encodes CASKRLAGDTQYF.

This clonotype was seen at least ten times. The chain joins TRBV4-2 to TRBJ2-5, with 12 nucleotides matching TRBD2. V was clipped by 3 bases and J by 1 base; unmatched bases: 0. The CDR3 is 15 residues long. CDR1 is LGHNA and CDR2 is YNFKEQ in the germline V gene. The CDR3 coding sequence is TGTGCCAGCAGCCAGACTAGCGGGGGCCAAGAGACCCAGTACTTC. Amino acids: CASSQTSGGQETQYF.

This clonotype was counted at least ten times. The rearrangement joins TRBV12-5 to TRBJ2-2; 10 bases align to TRBD2. V lost 1 base to trimming and J lost 0 bases; unmatched junction nucleotides: 2. Germline lookup yields CDR1 LGHNT and CDR2 FRNRAP. This CDR3 is 17 amino acids long. The CDR3 sequence: CASGLGLAGPNTGELFF. CDR3 sequence (DNA): TGTGCTAGTGGTTTGGGACTAGCGGGCCCGAACACCGGGGAGCTGTTTTTT.

The sample holds many counts of this clonotype. This chain joins TRBV9 and TRBJ2-1, with 7 bases identical to TRBD2. CDR1 is SGDLS, CDR2 YYNGEE, per germline. The CDR3 is 16 amino acids. The trim removed 2 bases at V and 2 bases at J, leaving 7 bases unmatched. CDR3 bases: TGTGCCAGCAGCGTCTCCCTAGCGGTTGCCTACAATGAGCAGTTCTTC. It codes for CASSVSLAVAYNEQFF.

This clonotype was detected many times. The V and J genes are TRBV20-1 and TRBJ2-5; 9 positions match TRBD1. CDR3 length: 16 residues. The V and J ends lost 3 bases and 3 bases, in that order; junction bases with no gene match: 11. Per the germline V gene, CDR1 is DFQATT and CDR2 is SNEGSKA (reference sequence). CDR3 in DNA: TGCAGTGCTAGCGACGGCGGAGGACAGGGGAAAGAGACCCAGTACTTC. It encodes CSASDGGGQGKETQYF.

The gene calls are TRBV5-4 and TRBJ2-5, with 7 bases fitting TRBD2. The V segment lost 4 bases and the J segment 6 bases; nucleotides outside the gene matches: 9. This CDR3 comprises 14 residues. The germline V gene has CDR1 SGHNT and CDR2 YYREEE (reference sequence). The CDR3 reads CASSRRLAGQTQYF. The CDR3, as DNA: TGTGCCAGCAGCCGTAGACTAGCTGGGCAGACCCAGTACTTC.

There are many counts of this clonotype. The chain recombines TRBV7-9 with TRBJ1-2, with 8 bases identical to TRBD1. The V gene's germline CDR1 is SEHNR and CDR2 FQNEAQ (reference sequence). The CDR3 has 15 amino acids. V trimming: 5 bases; J trimming: 2 bases; junction bases outside the gene matches: 7. The chain's CDR3 is CASSPRTGMNYGYTF. DNA for the CDR3: TGTGCCAGCAGCCCCCGGACAGGGATGAACTATGGCTACACCTTC.

This clonotype was seen ten or more times. This sequence joins TRBV5-1 and TRBJ1-2; the D is unclear. This CDR3 is 12 amino acids long. Trimming took 0 bases from V and 6 from J, leaving 6 bases between them. Germline-derived CDR1 and CDR2 are SGHRS and YFSETQ. CDR3 sequence (DNA): TGCGCCAGCAGCTTGGATGGGAATGGCTACACCTTC. Its protein product is CASSLDGNGYTF.

This clonotype was counted at least ten times. The gene calls are TRBV10-2 and TRBJ2-2, with D perhaps assigned TRBD1 or TRBD2 (6 bases each). Trimming removed 8 bases at V and 0 bases at J, with 13 bases between. This CDR3 comprises 15 residues. Germline CDR1 WSHSY, CDR2 SAAADI. CDR3 DNA: TGCGCCAGCGGAAGGGGGGCCGCGAACACCGGGGAGCTGTTTTTT. Translating gives CASGRGAANTGELFF.

The V call is TRBV5-1, the J call TRBJ2-7, with 7 bases identical to TRBD2. Germline V CDR1 and CDR2: SGHRS, YFSETQ. The CDR3 consists of 14 residues. V was clipped by 4 bases and J by 7 bases; unmatched bases: 11. The CDR3 DNA reads as TGCGCCAGCAGCCCCGTGGCGGGAGTCAGAGAGCAGTACTTC. This codes for CASSPVAGVREQYF.

This clonotype has at least ten counts. This chain joins TRBV2 and TRBJ2-1; 7 nucleotides align to TRBD2. Trimming at V came to 6 bases and at J to 0 bases, leaving 2 bases not matched to a gene. Germline V gene data show CDR1 as SNHLY and CDR2 as FYNNEI. The CDR3 contains 14 residues. Here the CDR3 reads CASRRDYSYNEQFF. In nucleotides, the CDR3 is TGTGCCAGCAGGCGGGACTACTCCTACAATGAGCAGTTCTTC.

This clonotype was counted a few times. The chain is built from TRBV14 and TRBJ2-5; D gene ambiguous. V dropped 1 base and J dropped 1 base, with 7 bases sitting between them. Germline V gene sequence: CDR1 SGHDN, CDR2 FVKESK. The CDR3 covers 14 residues. In DNA form, the CDR3 reads TGTGCCAGCAGCCAAGTACAGTTCCAAGAGACCCAGTACTTC. It specifies CASSQVQFQETQYF.

Ten or more counts support this clonotype. The V and J genes are TRBV11-2 and TRBJ2-7; 10 bases line up with TRBD2. There are 14 residues in the CDR3. Germline values: CDR1 SGHAT, CDR2 FQNNGV. V lost 6 bases, J lost 0 bases, and 2 bases stayed unmatched. CDR3 nucleotides: TGTGCCAGCAGTTCTAGCGGGAGCTCCTACGAGCAGTACTTC. Translating gives CASSSSGSSYEQYF.

The rearrangement uses TRBV7-3 and TRBJ2-1, with D unclear. The V gene lost 5 bases and the J gene lost 5 bases, with 13 bases spanning the gap. The CDR3 spans 14 residues. Per the germline V gene, CDR1 is SGHTA and CDR2 is FQGTGA. The CDR3 coding sequence is TGTGCCAGCAGCCCGCTGCCCGCACACAATGAGCAGTTCTTC. This translates into CASSPLPAHNEQFF.

This clonotype has ten or more counts. The chain recombines TRBV18 with TRBJ2-7, with 8 nucleotides matching TRBD2. This CDR3 region has 16 residues. Germline CDR1 is KGHSH and CDR2 is LQKENI. After removal of 2 bases from V and 2 bases from J, the junction contained 8 bases not matched to a gene. The CDR3 coding sequence is TGTGCCAGCTCACCAGTCTCTAGCGGGCCTGCCTACGAGCAGTACTTC. This gives the protein CASSPVSSGPAYEQYF.

This clonotype has at least ten counts. The chain carries TRBV7-9 and TRBJ2-1; perhaps TRBD2 as D (6 bases). Between the trimmed V and J ends, which lost 3 bases and 1 base, there was a span of 19 bases. Germline V lookup: CDR1 SEHNR, CDR2 FQNEAQ (reference sequence). CDR3 length: 18 residues. For the CDR3, the DNA is TGTGCCAGCAGCTTGTTAGCGGAGTCCGTCGGGTCCTACAATGAGCAGTTCTTC. Translation: CASSLLAESVGSYNEQFF. Based on the CDR3 plus reference TRBV7-9 and TRBJ2-1, the full variable domain is DTGVSQNPRHKITKRGQNVTFRCDPISEHNRLYWYRQTLGQGPEFLTYFQNEAQLEKSRLLSDRFSAERPKGSFSTLEIQRTEQGDSAMYLCASSLLAESVGSYNEQFFGPGTRLTVL.

There are a few counts of this clonotype. The chain carries TRBV3-1 and TRBJ2-6; 11 bases are shared with TRBD1. CDR1 is LGHDT and CDR2 is YNNKEL in the germline V gene (reference sequence). The J segment lost 4 bases and the V segment lost 4 bases, leaving 6 bases of the junction unmatched. The CDR3 has 17 residues. The CDR3 spells CASSPDRGLSGANVLTF. In DNA form, the CDR3 reads TGTGCCAGCAGCCCGGACAGGGGGCTCTCCGGGGCCAACGTCCTGACTTTC.

This chain links TRBV28 with TRBJ2-7; D possibly corresponds to TRBD2 (6 bases). Trimming removed 5 bases at V and 3 bases at J, with 14 bases between. Germline V CDR1 and CDR2: MDHEN, SYDVKM. The CDR3 covers 14 residues. CDR3: CASSPDYPGYEQYF. The CDR3 coding sequence is TGTGCCAGCAGTCCGGACTACCCAGGCTACGAGCAGTACTTC.

Only a few counts were recorded for this clonotype. This chain joins TRBV9 and TRBJ2-3; D ambiguous. Germline-derived CDR1 and CDR2 are SGDLS and YYNGEE. The germline V and J ends were trimmed by 3 bases and 0 bases, with 8 bases remaining between them. CDR3 size: 14 residues. The CDR3 nucleotides read TGTGCCAGCAGCGCCTCCCGTAGCACAGATACGCAGTATTTT. Amino acids: CASSASRSTDTQYF.